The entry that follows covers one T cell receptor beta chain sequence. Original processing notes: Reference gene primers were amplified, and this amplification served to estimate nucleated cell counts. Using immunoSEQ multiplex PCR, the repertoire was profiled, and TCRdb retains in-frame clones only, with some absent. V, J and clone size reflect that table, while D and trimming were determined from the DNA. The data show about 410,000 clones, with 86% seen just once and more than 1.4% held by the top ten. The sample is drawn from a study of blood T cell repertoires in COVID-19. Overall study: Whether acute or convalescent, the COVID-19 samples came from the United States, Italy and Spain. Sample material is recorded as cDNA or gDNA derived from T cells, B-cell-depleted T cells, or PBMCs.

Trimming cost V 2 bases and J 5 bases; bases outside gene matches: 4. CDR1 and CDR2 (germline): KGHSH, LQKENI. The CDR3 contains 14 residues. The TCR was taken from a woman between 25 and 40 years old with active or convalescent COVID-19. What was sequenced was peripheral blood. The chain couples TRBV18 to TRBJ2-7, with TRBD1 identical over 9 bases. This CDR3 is CASSPTRTGDEQYF. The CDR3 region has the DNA TGTGCCAGCTCACCAACGAGGACAGGGGACGAGCAGTACTTC.